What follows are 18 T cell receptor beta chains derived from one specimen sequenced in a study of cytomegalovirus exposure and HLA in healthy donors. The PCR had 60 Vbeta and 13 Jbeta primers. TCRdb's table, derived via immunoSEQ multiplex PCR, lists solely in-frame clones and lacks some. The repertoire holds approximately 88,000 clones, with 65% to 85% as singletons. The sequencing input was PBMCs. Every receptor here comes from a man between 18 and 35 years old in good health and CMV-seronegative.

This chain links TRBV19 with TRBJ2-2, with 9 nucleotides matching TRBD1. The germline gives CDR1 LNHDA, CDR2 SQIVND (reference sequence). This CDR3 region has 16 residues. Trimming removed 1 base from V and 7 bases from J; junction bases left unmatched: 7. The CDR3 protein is CASSIGVGQGGGELFF. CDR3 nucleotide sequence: TGTGCCAGTAGTATAGGCGTGGGACAGGGAGGCGGGGAGCTGTTTTTT.

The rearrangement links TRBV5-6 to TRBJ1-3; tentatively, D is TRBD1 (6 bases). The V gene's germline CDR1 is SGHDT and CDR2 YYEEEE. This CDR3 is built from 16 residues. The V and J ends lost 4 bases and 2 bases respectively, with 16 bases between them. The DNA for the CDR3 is TGTGCCAGCAGCCTGGACAGTGCTCGGCCTGGAAACACCATATATTTT. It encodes CASSLDSARPGNTIYF.

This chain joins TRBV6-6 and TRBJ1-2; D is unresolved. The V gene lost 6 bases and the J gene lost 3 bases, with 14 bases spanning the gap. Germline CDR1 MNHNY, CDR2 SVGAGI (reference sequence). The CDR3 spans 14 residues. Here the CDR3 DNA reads TGTGCCAGCAGACCAAACGAGCCCTACTATGGCTACACCTTC. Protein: CASRPNEPYYGYTF.

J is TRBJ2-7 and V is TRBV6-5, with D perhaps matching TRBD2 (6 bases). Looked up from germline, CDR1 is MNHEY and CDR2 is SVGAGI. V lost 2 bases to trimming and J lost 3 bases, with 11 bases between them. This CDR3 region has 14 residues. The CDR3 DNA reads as TGTGCCAGCAGTTACGGCCAGGGACTCTACGAGCAGTACTTC. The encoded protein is CASSYGQGLYEQYF.

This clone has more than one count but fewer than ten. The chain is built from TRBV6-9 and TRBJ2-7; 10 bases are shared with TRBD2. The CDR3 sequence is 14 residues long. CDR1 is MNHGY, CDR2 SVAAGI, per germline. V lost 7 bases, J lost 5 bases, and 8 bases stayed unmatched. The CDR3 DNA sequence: TGTGCCAGCACCCCAGCGGGGGGGGTGAACGAGCAGTACTTC. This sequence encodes CASTPAGGVNEQYF.

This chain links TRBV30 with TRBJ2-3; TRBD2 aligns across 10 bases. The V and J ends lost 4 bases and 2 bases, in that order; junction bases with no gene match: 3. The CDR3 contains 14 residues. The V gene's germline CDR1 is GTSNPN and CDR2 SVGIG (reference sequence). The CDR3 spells CAWKLAGNTDTQYF. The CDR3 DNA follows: TGTGCCTGGAAACTAGCGGGGAACACAGATACGCAGTATTTT.

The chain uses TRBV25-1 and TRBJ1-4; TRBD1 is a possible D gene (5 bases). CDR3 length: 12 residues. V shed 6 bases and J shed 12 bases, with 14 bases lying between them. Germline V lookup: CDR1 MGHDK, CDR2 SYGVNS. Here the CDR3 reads CASRGYRGELFF. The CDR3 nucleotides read TGTGCCAGCAGGGGCTATCGGGGGGAACTGTTTTTT.

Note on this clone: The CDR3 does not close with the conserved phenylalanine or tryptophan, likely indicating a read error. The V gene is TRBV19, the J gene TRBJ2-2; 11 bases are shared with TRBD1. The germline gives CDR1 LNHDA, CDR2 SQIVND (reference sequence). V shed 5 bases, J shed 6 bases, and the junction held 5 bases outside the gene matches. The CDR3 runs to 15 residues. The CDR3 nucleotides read TGTGCCAGTAGTGCCCCGGGACAGGGGGCCGGGGAGCTGTTTCTT. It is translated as CASSAPGQGAGELFL.

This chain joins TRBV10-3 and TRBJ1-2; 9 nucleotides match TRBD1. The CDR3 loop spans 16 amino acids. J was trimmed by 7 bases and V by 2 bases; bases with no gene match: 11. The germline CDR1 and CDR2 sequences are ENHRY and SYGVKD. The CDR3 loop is CAISETLTGGGGGYTF. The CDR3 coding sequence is TGTGCCATCAGTGAGACCCTGACAGGGGGAGGAGGTGGCTACACCTTC.

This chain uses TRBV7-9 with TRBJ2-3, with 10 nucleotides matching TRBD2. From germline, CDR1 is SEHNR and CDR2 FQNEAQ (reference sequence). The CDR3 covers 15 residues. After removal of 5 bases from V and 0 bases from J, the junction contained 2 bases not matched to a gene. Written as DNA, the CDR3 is TGTGCCAGCAGCCCGGGACTAGCGAGCACAGATACGCAGTATTTT. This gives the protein CASSPGLASTDTQYF. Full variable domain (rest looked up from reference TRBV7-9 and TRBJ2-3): DTGVSQNPRHKITKRGQNVTFRCDPISEHNRLYWYRQTLGQGPEFLTYFQNEAQLEKSRLLSDRFSAERPKGSFSTLEIQRTEQGDSAMYLCASSPGLASTDTQYFGPGTRLTVL.

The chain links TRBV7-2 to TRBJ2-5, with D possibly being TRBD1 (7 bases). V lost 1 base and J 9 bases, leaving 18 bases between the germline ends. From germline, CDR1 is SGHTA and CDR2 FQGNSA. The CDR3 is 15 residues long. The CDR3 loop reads CASSLGGRGVMAQYF. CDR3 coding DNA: TGTGCCAGCAGCTTAGGGGGCAGGGGGGTCATGGCCCAGTACTTC.

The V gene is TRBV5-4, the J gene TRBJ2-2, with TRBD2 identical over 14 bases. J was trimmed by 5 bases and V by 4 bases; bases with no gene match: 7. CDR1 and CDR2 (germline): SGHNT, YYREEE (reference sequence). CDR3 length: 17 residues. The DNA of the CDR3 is TGTGCCAGCAGCGAGCTCTGGACTAGCGGGGGGACCGGGGAGCTGTTTTTT. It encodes CASSELWTSGGTGELFF.

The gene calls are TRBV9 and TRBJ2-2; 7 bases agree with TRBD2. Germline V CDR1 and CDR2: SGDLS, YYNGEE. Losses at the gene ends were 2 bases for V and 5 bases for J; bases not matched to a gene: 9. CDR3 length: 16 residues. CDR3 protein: CASSVSSGVPTGELFF. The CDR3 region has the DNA TGTGCCAGCAGCGTTTCCAGCGGGGTACCGACCGGGGAGCTGTTTTTT.

CDR3 in amino acids: CASSLVETGEQYF. The DNA for the CDR3 is TGCGCCAGCAGCTTGGTGGAGACGGGGGAGCAGTACTTC. V is TRBV5-1 and J is TRBJ2-5; TRBD2 might be the D (6 bases). This CDR3 has 13 amino acids. Germline CDR1 reads SGHRS; CDR2 reads YFSETQ. V shed 0 bases and J shed 11 bases, with 14 bases lying between them.

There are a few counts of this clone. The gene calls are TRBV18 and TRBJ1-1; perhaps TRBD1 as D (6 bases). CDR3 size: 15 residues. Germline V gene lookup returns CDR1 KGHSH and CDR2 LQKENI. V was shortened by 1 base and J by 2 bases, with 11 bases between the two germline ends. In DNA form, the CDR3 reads TGTGCCAGCTCACCACAGCGGGGGCATAACACTGAAGCTTTCTTT. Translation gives CASSPQRGHNTEAFF.

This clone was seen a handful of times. The CDR3 here is CASRPRDRYEQFF. The CDR3 DNA reads TGTGCCAGCAGACCCCGGGACAGATATGAGCAGTTCTTC. The V and J genes are TRBV5-8 and TRBJ2-1, with 7 bases matching TRBD1. The CDR3 has 13 amino acids. In germline, CDR1 is SGHTS, CDR2 YDEGEE. Losses at the gene ends were 5 bases for V and 8 bases for J; bases not matched to a gene: 7. The full variable domain, its missing parts supplied by reference TRBV5-8 and TRBJ2-1, is EAGVTQSPTHLIKTRGQQATLRCSPISGHTSVYWYQQALGLGLQFLLWYDEGEERNRGNFPPRFSGRQFPNYSSELNVNALELEDSALYLCASRPRDRYEQFFGPGTRLTVL.

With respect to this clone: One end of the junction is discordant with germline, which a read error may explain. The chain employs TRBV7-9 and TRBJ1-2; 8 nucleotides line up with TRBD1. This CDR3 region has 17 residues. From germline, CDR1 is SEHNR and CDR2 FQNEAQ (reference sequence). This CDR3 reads CSSSSRDRRTDNYGYTF. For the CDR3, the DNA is TGTTCCAGCAGCTCGAGGGACAGGCGGACCGATAACTATGGCTACACCTTC.

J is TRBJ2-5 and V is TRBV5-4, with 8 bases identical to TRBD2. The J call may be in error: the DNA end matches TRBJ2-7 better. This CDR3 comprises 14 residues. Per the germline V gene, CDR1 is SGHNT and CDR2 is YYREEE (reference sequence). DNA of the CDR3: TGTGCCAGCCGGGATAGCGGGGAGTTTTACGAGCAGTACTTC. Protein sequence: CASRDSGEFYEQYF.